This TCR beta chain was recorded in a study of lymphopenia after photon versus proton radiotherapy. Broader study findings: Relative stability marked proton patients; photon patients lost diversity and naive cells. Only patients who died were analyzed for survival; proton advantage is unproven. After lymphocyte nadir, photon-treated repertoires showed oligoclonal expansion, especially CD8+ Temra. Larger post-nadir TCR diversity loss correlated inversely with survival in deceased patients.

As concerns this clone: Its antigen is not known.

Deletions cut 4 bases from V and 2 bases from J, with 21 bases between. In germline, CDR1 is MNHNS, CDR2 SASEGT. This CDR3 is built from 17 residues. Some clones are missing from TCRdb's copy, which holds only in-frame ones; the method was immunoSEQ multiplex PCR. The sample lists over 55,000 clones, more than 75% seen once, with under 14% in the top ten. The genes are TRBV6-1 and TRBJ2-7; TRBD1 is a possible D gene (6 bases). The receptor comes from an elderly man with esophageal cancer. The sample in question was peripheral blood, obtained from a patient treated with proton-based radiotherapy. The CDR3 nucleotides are TGTGCCAGCAGTGTTGGGGCTGGGACACGCGTTACCTACGAGCAGTACTTC. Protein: CASSVGAGTRVTYEQYF.